The following is a TCR beta chain sequence with its context. Germline values: CDR1 MGHRA, CDR2 YSYEKL. The CDR3 has 16 residues. V shed 1 base and J 0 bases; nucleotides not matched to a gene: 2. This entry comes from a study of T cell repertoires in cytomegalovirus infection. In TCRdb, the reads were re-called with MiXCR into one record per CDR3 protein. Of more than 500,000 distinct CDR3 sequences in the sample, approximately 17% were seen once. Material: CD8+ T cells from PBMCs. This clonotype was obtained from a human donor in good health (CMV status not recorded). Some clones in this sample may be carry-over from other donors' samples. The V call is TRBV4-1, the J call TRBJ2-2; 7 nucleotides align to TRBD1. Here the CDR3 DNA reads TGCGCCAGCAGCCAAGGGACAGGTCCGAACACCGGGGAGCTGTTTTTT. Its protein is CASSQGTGPNTGELFF.